This T cell receptor beta chain derives from a study of beta chain features in type 1 diabetes. This CDR3 contains 15 residues. Trimming cost V 4 bases and J 2 bases, with 15 bases left between them. The V gene's germline CDR1 is LNHDA and CDR2 SQIVND (reference sequence). The authors reverse transcribed all of the isolated RNA, so sequencing captured expressed TCRB transcripts. The repertoire was sequenced with immunoSEQ multiplex PCR; TCRdb's copy has only in-frame clones and lacks some. The sample holds about 360,000 clones, 10% to 15% seen once. This receptor was identified in a man younger than 35 in good health. Sequencing was performed on naive CD4+ T cells from blood. The chain recombines TRBV19 with TRBJ2-7, with a weak D call TRBD1 (6 bases). CDR3 DNA: TGTGCCAGTAGTACCCCAGGGGAAACTACCTACGAGCAGTACTTC. This codes for CASSTPGETTYEQYF. Together with reference TRBV19 and TRBJ2-7, the CDR3 gives the full variable domain: DGGITQSPKYLFRKEGQNVTLSCEQNLNHDAMYWYRQDPGQGLRLIYYSQIVNDFQKGDIAEGYSVSREKKESFPLTVTSAQKNPTAFYLCASSTPGETTYEQYFGPGTRLTVT.